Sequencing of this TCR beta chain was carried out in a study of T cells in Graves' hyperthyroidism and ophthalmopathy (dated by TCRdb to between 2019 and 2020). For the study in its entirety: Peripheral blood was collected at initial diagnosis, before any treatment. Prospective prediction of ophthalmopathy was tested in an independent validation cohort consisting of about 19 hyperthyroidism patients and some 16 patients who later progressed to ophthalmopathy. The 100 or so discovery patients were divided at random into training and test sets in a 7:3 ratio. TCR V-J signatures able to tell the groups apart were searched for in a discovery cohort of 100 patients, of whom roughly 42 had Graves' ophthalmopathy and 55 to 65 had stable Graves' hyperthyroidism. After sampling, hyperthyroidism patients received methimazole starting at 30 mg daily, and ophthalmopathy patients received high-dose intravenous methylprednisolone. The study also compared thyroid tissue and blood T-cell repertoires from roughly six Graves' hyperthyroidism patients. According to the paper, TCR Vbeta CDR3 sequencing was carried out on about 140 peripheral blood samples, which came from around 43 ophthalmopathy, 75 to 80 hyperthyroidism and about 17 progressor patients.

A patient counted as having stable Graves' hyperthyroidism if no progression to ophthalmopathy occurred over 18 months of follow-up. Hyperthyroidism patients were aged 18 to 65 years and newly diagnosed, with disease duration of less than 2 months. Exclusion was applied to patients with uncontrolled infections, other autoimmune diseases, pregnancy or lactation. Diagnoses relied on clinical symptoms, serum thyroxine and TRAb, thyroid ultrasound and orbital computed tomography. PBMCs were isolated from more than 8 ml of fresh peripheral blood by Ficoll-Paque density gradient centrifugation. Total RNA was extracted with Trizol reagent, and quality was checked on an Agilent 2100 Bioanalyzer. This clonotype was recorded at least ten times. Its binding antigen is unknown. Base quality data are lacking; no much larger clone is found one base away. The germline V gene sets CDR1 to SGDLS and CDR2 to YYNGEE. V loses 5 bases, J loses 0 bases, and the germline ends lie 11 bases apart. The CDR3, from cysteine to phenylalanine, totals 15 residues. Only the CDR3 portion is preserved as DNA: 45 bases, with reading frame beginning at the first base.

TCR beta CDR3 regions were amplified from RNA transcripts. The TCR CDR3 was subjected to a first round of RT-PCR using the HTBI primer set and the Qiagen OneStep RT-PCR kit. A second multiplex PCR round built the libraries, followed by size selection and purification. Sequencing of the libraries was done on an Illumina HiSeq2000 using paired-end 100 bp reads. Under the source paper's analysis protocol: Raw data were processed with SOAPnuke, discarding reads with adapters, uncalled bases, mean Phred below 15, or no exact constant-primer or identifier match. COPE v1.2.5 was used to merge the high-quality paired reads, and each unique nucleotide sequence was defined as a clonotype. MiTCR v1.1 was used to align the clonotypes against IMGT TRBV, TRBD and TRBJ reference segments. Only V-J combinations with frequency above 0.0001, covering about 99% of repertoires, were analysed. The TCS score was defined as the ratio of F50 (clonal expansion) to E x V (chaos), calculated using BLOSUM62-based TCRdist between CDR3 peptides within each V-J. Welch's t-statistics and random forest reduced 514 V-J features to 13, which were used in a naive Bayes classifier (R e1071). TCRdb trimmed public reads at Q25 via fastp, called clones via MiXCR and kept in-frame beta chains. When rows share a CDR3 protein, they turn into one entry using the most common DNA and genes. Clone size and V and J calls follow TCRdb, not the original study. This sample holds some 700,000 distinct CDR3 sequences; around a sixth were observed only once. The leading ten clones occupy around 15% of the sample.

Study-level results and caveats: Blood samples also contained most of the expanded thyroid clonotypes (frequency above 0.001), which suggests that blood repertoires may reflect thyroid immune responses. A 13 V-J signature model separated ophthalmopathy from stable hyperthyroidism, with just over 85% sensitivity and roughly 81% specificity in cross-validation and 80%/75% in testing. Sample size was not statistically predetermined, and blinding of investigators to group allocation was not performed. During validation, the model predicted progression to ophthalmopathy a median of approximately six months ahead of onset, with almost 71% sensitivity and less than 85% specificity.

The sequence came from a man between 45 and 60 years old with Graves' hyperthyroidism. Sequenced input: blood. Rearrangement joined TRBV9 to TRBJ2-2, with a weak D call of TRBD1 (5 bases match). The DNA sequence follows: TGTGCCAGCAGGTACGACAGCTCGAACACCGGGGAGCTGTTTTTT. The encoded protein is CASRYDSSNTGELFF.